These 18 T cell receptor beta chains share one sample of origin, sequenced in a study of T-cell reconstitution after alpha-beta-depleted transplantation in children. It was with unique molecular identifiers that the TCRbeta library was prepared. TCRdb itself ran the PCR reads through MiXCR, one entry per CDR3 protein. Among fewer than 350,000 distinct CDR3 sequences listed, around 10% were seen once. The sequenced sample was peripheral blood, obtained 180 days after TCRalphabeta/CD19-depleted stem cell transplant. Receptor source: a male patient aged 2 to 10 who had a stem cell transplant for chronic granulomatous disease, so the T cells may come from the graft donor.

Points on this clonotype: This may come from a read error, since a much larger clone is one base off. The chain joins TRBV6-1 to TRBJ1-2; D gene uncertain. The CDR3 is 16 residues long. From germline, CDR1 is MNHNS and CDR2 SASEGT. Trimming removed 5 bases from V and 10 bases from J, with 26 bases in between. CDR3 in amino acids: CASSPLTAPAYDDYTF. For the CDR3, the DNA is TGTGCCAGCAGTCCCCTGACGGCCCCAGCTTATGATGACTACACCTTC.

The sample holds many counts of this clonotype. The V and J genes are TRBV20-1 and TRBJ1-3; D gene ambiguous. V was pared by 3 bases and J by 2 bases, with 8 bases between. The CDR3 runs to 13 residues. The germline V gene has CDR1 DFQATT and CDR2 SNEGSKA (reference sequence). The CDR3 bases are TGCAGTGCTAGTGTGGTTGCTGGAAACACCATATATTTT. Protein product: CSASVVAGNTIYF.

This clonotype was counted a few times. The chain uses TRBV6-2 or TRBV6-3 and TRBJ2-4; no firm D call. This CDR3 contains 15 residues. Trimming removed 7 bases from V and 2 bases from J, with 15 bases in between. Germline V lookup: CDR1 MNHEY, CDR2 SVGEGT. Here the CDR3 DNA reads TGTGCCAGCACCTCCCCTGGAATGACCAAAAACATTCAGTACTTC. This translates into CASTSPGMTKNIQYF.

To note about this clonotype: Given a much more abundant clone one base away, this may be a read error. The gene calls are TRBV20-1 and TRBJ2-7, with a possible D match to TRBD1 (6 bases). Trimming took off 4 bases at V and 1 base at J, with 14 bases between the two ends. The CDR3 loop spans 14 amino acids. The germline gives CDR1 DFQATT, CDR2 SNEGSKA (reference sequence). CDR3 protein: CSAISLDSSYEQYF. For the CDR3, the DNA is TGCAGTGCTATCAGTCTGGACAGTTCCTACGAGCAGTACTTC.

This clonotype was counted many times. The chain joins TRBV6-1 to TRBJ2-1; TRBD1 might be the D (6 bases). The V end lost 5 bases, the J end lost 15 bases, and 26 bases lay between the germline ends. This CDR3 spans 15 amino acids. The germline gives CDR1 MNHNS, CDR2 SASEGT. The CDR3 bases are TGTGCCAGCAGTCCACAGGACAGCTCCTACAATGAGTTGTTCTTC. Its protein product is CASSPQDSSYNELFF.

This clonotype was found a few times. The CDR3 region has the DNA TGTGCCAGCAGCCGAGCAAGCTCTTTTTTCAATGAGCAGTTCTTC. Translation: CASSRASSFFNEQFF. The chain employs TRBV5-6 and TRBJ2-1; no clear D. CDR3 length equals 15 residues. CDR1 SGHDT and CDR2 YYEEEE come from the germline V gene. V lost 4 bases and J lost 6, with 17 bases in between.

This clonotype was detected ten times or more. J is TRBJ2-1 and V is TRBV5-1; 8 bases map to TRBD2. This CDR3 has 15 amino acids. Per the germline V gene, CDR1 is SGHRS and CDR2 is YFSETQ. The V gene end was trimmed by 4 bases and the J gene end by 2 bases; junction bases not matched to a gene: 5. CDR3 nucleotide sequence: TGCGCCAGCAGCCTAGGACTAGCCCCCTACAATGAGCAGTTCTTC. Translation gives CASSLGLAPYNEQFF.

This clonotype was counted many times. This chain uses TRBV5-1 with TRBJ2-7, with a tentative D call TRBD2 (6 bases). The CDR3 spans 14 residues. Germline V gene lookup returns CDR1 SGHRS and CDR2 YFSETQ. Deletions cut 7 bases from V and 0 bases from J, with 14 bases between. CDR3: CASQRDGSSYEQYF. The CDR3 region has the DNA TGCGCCAGCCAAAGGGACGGGAGCTCCTACGAGCAGTACTTC.

At least ten counts were recorded for this clonotype. V and J are TRBV12-3 or TRBV12-4 and TRBJ2-3; the D gene is possibly TRBD2 (7 bases). The CDR3 sequence is 13 residues long. Trimming took 11 bases from V and 5 from J, leaving 17 bases between them. The CDR3 reads CAGGLGREDTQYF. The CDR3, as DNA: TGTGCCGGGGGCTTGGGGAGGGAAGATACGCAGTATTTT.

This clonotype was seen at least ten times. V usage is TRBV5-1 and J usage is TRBJ2-1; D call uncertain. CDR1 and CDR2 (germline): SGHRS, YFSETQ. V lost 0 bases and J 8 bases, leaving 12 bases between the germline ends. CDR3 length: 14 amino acids. CDR3 residues: CASSLGPPNDEQFF. The CDR3 coding sequence is TGCGCCAGCAGCTTGGGACCGCCTAATGATGAGCAGTTCTTC.

This clonotype was recorded many times. In DNA form, the CDR3 reads TGTGCCAGCATCTATACCGGGGCTCAACGCCGCGGGGAGCTGTTTTTT. This encodes CASIYTGAQRRGELFF. This chain joins TRBV7-9 and TRBJ2-2; TRBD1 or TRBD2 may be the D gene (5 bases each). This CDR3 comprises 16 residues. V was cut by 7 bases and J by 7 bases, with 22 bases left in between. Germline CDR1 and CDR2: SEHNR and FQNEAQ (reference sequence).

This clonotype was recorded at least ten times. The chain is built from TRBV20-1 and TRBJ2-5, with D possibly being TRBD1 or TRBD2 (6 bases each). Germline-derived CDR1 and CDR2 are DFQATT and SNEGSKA (reference sequence). This CDR3 has 13 amino acids. V was cut by 0 bases and J by 7 bases, with 12 bases left in between. CDR3 nucleotides: TGCAGTGCTAGAGAGCCGGGGGCCGGGACCCAGTACTTC. It specifies CSAREPGAGTQYF.

This clonotype showed up just a few times. This sequence joins TRBV19 and TRBJ2-6; D is unresolved. The CDR3 has 14 amino acids. The V gene's germline CDR1 is LNHDA and CDR2 SQIVND (reference sequence). The V end was cut by 8 bases, the J end by 1 base, with 9 bases between. The CDR3 here is CASEQRSGANVLTF. DNA of the CDR3: TGTGCCAGTGAGCAGAGATCTGGGGCCAACGTCCTGACTTTC.

As regards this clonotype: Given a much more abundant clone one base away, this may be a read error. The rearrangement uses TRBV28 and TRBJ2-1, with D maybe TRBD2 (5 bases). The CDR3 has 12 residues. The V gene's germline CDR1 is MDHEN and CDR2 SYDVKM. The germline V and J ends were trimmed by 4 bases and 14 bases, with 15 bases remaining between them. CDR3: CASSSTRGSKFF. The CDR3 coding sequence is TGTGCCAGCAGTTCAACTAGAGGGAGTAAGTTCTTC.

This clonotype was detected ten times or more. The chain joins TRBV7-3 to TRBJ2-5; D ambiguous. Germline CDR1 SGHTA, CDR2 FQGTGA. Trimming pared 5 bases from V and 7 bases from J, leaving 11 bases between. The CDR3 is made up of 12 amino acids. CDR3 in DNA: TGTGCCAGCAGCCTCCCGGGCGGGACCCAGTACTTC. It is translated as CASSLPGGTQYF.

This clonotype was picked up many times. This chain joins TRBV6-2 or TRBV6-3 and TRBJ1-1; D gene uncertain. The CDR3 is 13 residues long. Looked up from germline, CDR1 is MNHEY and CDR2 is SVGEGT. Trimming took 0 bases from V and 6 from J, leaving 8 bases between them. The CDR3 bases are TGTGCCAGCAGTTACTCGGATTTCTCTGAAGCTTTCTTT. Its translation: CASSYSDFSEAFF.

V gene TRBV5-4 combines with J gene TRBJ2-7; the D is unclear. CDR1 is SGHNT and CDR2 is YYREEE in the germline V gene (reference sequence). Trimming cost V 4 bases and J 6 bases, with 17 bases left between them. The CDR3 is made up of 14 amino acids. The CDR3 is CASSAAGLVGEQYF. CDR3 bases: TGTGCCAGCAGCGCGGCCGGGCTGGTAGGCGAGCAGTACTTC.

This clonotype was observed many times. The chain has TRBV5-5 and TRBJ2-6; no firm D call. V shed 2 bases and J shed 0 bases, with 6 bases lying between them. CDR1 SGHKS and CDR2 YYEKEE come from the germline V gene (reference sequence). The CDR3 is 15 residues long. CDR3 sequence (DNA): TGTGCCAGCAGCTTACTCAACTCTGGGGCCAACGTCCTGACTTTC. Its protein is CASSLLNSGANVLTF.